This T cell receptor (beta chain) was profiled in a study of shared clonotypes between healthy human individuals. Study-level background: Per-donor plates numbered three CD4 naive, three CD4 memory, two CD8 naive and one CD8 memory.

Germline assignment: CDR1 LNHDA and CDR2 SQIVND (reference sequence). V trimming: 5 bases; J trimming: 7 bases; junction bases outside the gene matches: 7. This CDR3 has 13 amino acids. Using immunoSEQ multiplex PCR, the repertoire was profiled, and TCRdb retains in-frame clones only, with some absent. The table includes roughly 2.1 million clones, 85% to 95% detected once. Naivety among CD8 cells was defined by CD45RO negativity and positive CCR7 selection, thereby excluding terminally differentiated effector memory CD45RA+ cells. The TCR comes from a man aged 18 to 30 in good health. Some clones in this sample may be carry-over from other donors' samples. The chain couples TRBV19 to TRBJ2-7; 8 nucleotides line up with TRBD2. What was sequenced was naive CD8+ T cells from PBMCs. Here the CDR3 reads CASSYLAGGEQYF. The DNA of the CDR3 is TGTGCCAGTAGTTACCTAGCGGGCGGGGAGCAGTACTTC.